This T cell receptor (beta chain) was found in a study of blood T cell repertoires in COVID-19. Study summary: Sites in the United States, Italy and Spain provided acute and convalescent COVID-19 samples.

Source study methods: Reference gene primers were amplified, and this amplification served to estimate nucleated cell counts. This table comes from immunoSEQ multiplex PCR, and its TCRdb copy is limited to in-frame clones, with some not included. V and J calls and clone size come straight from that table; D and trimming were deduced from the DNA. In the table there are 100,000 to 150,000 clones, almost 80% of which are singletons. This clonotype originated in a human donor in a cohort sampled during active COVID-19. The source material was peripheral blood.

CDR3 sequence (DNA): TGTGCCAGCAGCTGGACAGGGGGGAACACCGGGGAGCTGTTTTTT. Translating gives CASSWTGGNTGELFF. V and J are TRBV7-2 and TRBJ2-2; 10 bases align to TRBD1. V trimming: 4 bases; J trimming: 1 base; junction bases outside the gene matches: 0. The CDR3 is made up of 15 amino acids. In germline, CDR1 is SGHTA, CDR2 FQGNSA.